These 20 T cell receptor beta chains originate from one sample sequenced in a study of shared clonotypes between healthy human individuals. Repertoires were generated with immunoSEQ multiplex PCR, while TCRdb's copy carries only in-frame clones and drops some. The sample records around 510,000 clones, roughly four fifths being singletons. Sequencing was carried out using PBMCs. These receptors were obtained from a woman aged 35 to 49 in good health. Some clones in this sample may be carry-over from other donors' samples.

J is TRBJ2-5 and V is TRBV10-2; maybe TRBD1 (5 bases). CDR1 WSHSY and CDR2 SAAADI come from the germline V gene. Trimming removed 7 bases at V and 4 bases at J, with 10 bases between. The CDR3 is made up of 12 amino acids. The CDR3 spells CASTQQGETQYF. CDR3 nucleotide sequence: TGCGCCAGCACTCAGCAGGGAGAGACCCAGTACTTC.

This clone showed up just a few times. V gene TRBV6-5 combines with J gene TRBJ1-1, with a weak D call TRBD1 (5 bases). The V end was cut by 6 bases, the J end by 3 bases, with 14 bases between. Germline V gene sequence: CDR1 MNHEY, CDR2 SVGAGI. The CDR3 spans 14 residues. DNA for the CDR3: TGTGCCAGCAGCAAGGGACGAAGGGACACTGAAGCTTTCTTT. Translated, it gives CASSKGRRDTEAFF.

For this clone: An end of the junction does not agree with germline; a read error may underlie this. The gene calls are TRBV7-9 and TRBJ1-4; D is uncertain. This CDR3 region has 15 residues. Germline values: CDR1 SEHNR, CDR2 FQNEAQ (reference sequence). Written as DNA, the CDR3 is TGTGCCAGCAGCCTAGCCCCTGGATTGAATGAAAAACTGTTTTTT. Translating gives CASSLAPGLNEKLFF.

This chain uses TRBV14 with TRBJ2-1, with D maybe TRBD1 (6 bases). This CDR3 spans 14 amino acids. Germline-derived CDR1 and CDR2 are SGHDN and FVKESK. The germline V and J ends were trimmed by 6 bases and 6 bases, with 15 bases remaining between them. The CDR3 DNA reads TGTGCCAGCAGTCCTTCCTCAGGGGCCAATGAGCAGTTCTTC. Translation: CASSPSSGANEQFF.

The chain links TRBV6-4 to TRBJ2-2; 8 bases line up with TRBD2. The CDR3 has 15 residues. Trimming cost V 5 bases and J 4 bases; bases outside gene matches: 6. Germline CDR1 reads MRHNA; CDR2 reads SNTAGT. CDR3 nucleotide sequence: TGTGCCAGCAGTCCAACTAGCGGTGCCACCGGGGAGCTGTTTTTT. It yields the protein CASSPTSGATGELFF.

This clone was counted a few times. The chain employs TRBV19 and TRBJ2-1, with TRBD2 identical over 8 bases. V was pared by 3 bases and J by 2 bases, with 3 bases of the junction left unmatched. The germline gives CDR1 LNHDA, CDR2 SQIVND (reference sequence). The CDR3 is 15 residues long. CDR3 amino acids: CASSISREAYNEQFF. CDR3 nucleotides: TGTGCCAGTAGTATTTCGCGGGAGGCCTACAATGAGCAGTTCTTC.

The chain combines TRBV2 with TRBJ1-5; possible D gene TRBD1, 5 bases. V was pared by 6 bases and J by 7 bases, with 13 bases between. The germline V gene encodes CDR1 SNHLY and CDR2 FYNNEI. This CDR3 has 13 amino acids. The CDR3 loop reads CASRMGGGQPQHF. The CDR3 bases are TGTGCCAGCAGGATGGGGGGAGGCCAGCCCCAGCATTTT.

There are a few counts of this clone. The V gene is TRBV9, the J gene TRBJ2-2; no clear D. The CDR3 is made up of 16 amino acids. Trimming stripped 5 bases from V and 5 bases from J, with 19 bases between. Germline lookup yields CDR1 SGDLS and CDR2 YYNGEE. The CDR3 loop reads CASSLSPRAVTGELFF. The CDR3 DNA reads TGTGCCAGCAGTCTCTCCCCCCGGGCCGTGACCGGGGAGCTGTTTTTT.

The V call is TRBV28, the J call TRBJ2-7, with 8 bases identical to TRBD1. The CDR3 sequence is 15 residues long. Unmatched junction bases numbered 10, after V lost 6 bases and J lost 3 bases. Germline V gene data show CDR1 as MDHEN and CDR2 as SYDVKM. The CDR3 bases are TGTGCCAGCAGAGGAAACAGGGGGTGGAACTACGAGCAGTACTTC. Translated, it gives CASRGNRGWNYEQYF.

The J gene is TRBJ2-7, the V gene TRBV2; perhaps D is TRBD1 or TRBD2 (5 bases each). Looked up from germline, CDR1 is SNHLY and CDR2 is FYNNEI. The CDR3 length is 14 residues. Trimming stripped 6 bases from V and 5 bases from J, with 17 bases between. The CDR3 DNA reads as TGTGCCAGCAGCTTGGGACCCCCCCCCGACGAGCAGTACTTC. Its translation is CASSLGPPPDEQYF.

V usage is TRBV6-5 and J usage is TRBJ2-2; D is ambiguous. V was shortened by 5 bases and J by 7 bases, with 8 bases between the two germline ends. The CDR3 spans 12 residues. Germline CDR1 and CDR2: MNHEY and SVGAGI. CDR3 nucleotide sequence: TGTGCCAGCAGTCTACCCCTCGGGGAGCTGTTTTTT. Translation gives CASSLPLGELFF.

The chain links TRBV28 to TRBJ1-1; 11 bases fit TRBD1. The V segment lost 11 bases and the J segment 8 bases; nucleotides outside the gene matches: 10. CDR1 and CDR2 from the germline V gene are MDHEN and SYDVKM. The CDR3 is 13 amino acids. The CDR3 loop is CAARTGGLGEAFF. CDR3 DNA: TGTGCCGCCAGGACAGGGGGCTTAGGGGAAGCTTTCTTT.

This clone occurred many times. The chain recombines TRBV2 with TRBJ2-1; TRBD1 or TRBD2 may be the D gene (6 bases each). This CDR3 has 12 amino acids. Trimming shortened V by 8 bases and J by 10 bases, and 15 bases separated the two germline ends. Germline V gene data show CDR1 as SNHLY and CDR2 as FYNNEI. The CDR3 spells CASEGGGEEQFF. As DNA, the CDR3 is TGTGCCAGCGAAGGAGGGGGTGAGGAGCAGTTCTTC.

In this sample, this clone turned up a few times. Other nucleotide sequences in the sample specify the same CDR3. The V gene is TRBV7-3, the J gene TRBJ1-1; D is unclear. The CDR3 sequence is 13 residues long. Germline assignment: CDR1 SGHTA and CDR2 FQGTGA. V was shortened by 2 bases and J by 1 base, with 5 bases between the two germline ends. CDR3 residues: CASSLDPNTEAFF. For the CDR3, the DNA is TGTGCCAGCAGCTTAGACCCGAACACTGAAGCTTTCTTT. The entire variable domain, with the rest obtained from reference TRBV7-3 and TRBJ1-1, is as follows: GAGVSQTPSNKVTEKGKYVELRCDPISGHTALYWYRQSLGQGPEFLIYFQGTGAADDSGLPNDRFFAVRPEGSVSTLKIQRTERGDSAVYLCASSLDPNTEAFFGQGTRLTVV.

The gene calls are TRBV5-1 and TRBJ2-2; D might be TRBD2 (6 bases). This CDR3 spans 16 amino acids. Germline CDR1 SGHRS, CDR2 YFSETQ. The V and J ends lost 4 bases and 0 bases respectively, with 13 bases between them. The chain's CDR3 is CASSATGTPNTGELFF. In nucleotides, the CDR3 is TGCGCCAGCAGCGCGACCGGGACTCCGAACACCGGGGAGCTGTTTTTT.

This chain uses TRBV18 with TRBJ1-1; a weak D match, TRBD1 (5 bases). The CDR3 sequence is 14 residues long. Germline V lookup: CDR1 KGHSH, CDR2 LQKENI. Trimming left V 3 bases short and J 8 bases short, with 16 bases between. The CDR3 region has the DNA TGTGCCAGCTCACCCTCGACAGCTGGCACCGAAGCTTTCTTT. Translating it yields CASSPSTAGTEAFF.

V and J are TRBV15 and TRBJ1-5; TRBD1 agrees at 8 bases. The V and J ends lost 5 bases and 7 bases, in that order; junction bases with no gene match: 16. Germline-derived CDR1 and CDR2 are LNHNV and YYDKDF (reference sequence). This CDR3 is 17 amino acids long. The CDR3 bases are TGTGCCACCAGCCCATCATTCTCGGACAGGGTAGGGCAGCCCCAGCATTTT. This gives the protein CATSPSFSDRVGQPQHF.

The chain employs TRBV21-1 and TRBJ1-5; the DNA was not used to check the table's D call, TRBD1. TRBV21-1 represents a pseudogene. The CDR3 extends over 18 amino acids. The CDR3 DNA reads TGTGCCAGCAGCAAAGCTGGGGGGGGACAGGGACGGACTCAGCCCCAGCATTTT. Amino acids: CASSKAGGGQGRTQPQHF.

Only one count was recorded for this clone. This chain links TRBV2 with TRBJ2-1, with a possible D match to TRBD1 (7 bases). The CDR3 spans 15 residues. Germline values: CDR1 SNHLY, CDR2 FYNNEI. Trimming shortened V by 4 bases and J by 6 bases, and 16 bases separated the two germline ends. CDR3 amino acids: CASSVTGRPSNEQFF. CDR3 nucleotide sequence: TGTGCCAGCAGTGTGACAGGGAGGCCTTCCAATGAGCAGTTCTTC.

CDR3 sequence: CASSPLFFHRVLANNTEAFF. As DNA, the CDR3 is TGTGCCAGCAGCCCTCTCTTCTTTCACAGGGTGTTGGCCAATAACACTGAAGCTTTCTTT. This chain connects TRBV4-2 to TRBJ1-1; D is possibly TRBD1 (6 bases). Per the germline V gene, CDR1 is LGHNA and CDR2 is YNFKEQ. The CDR3 totals 20 residues. V shed 4 bases and J shed 2 bases, with 29 bases lying between them.